This TCR beta chain originates from a study of cytomegalovirus exposure and HLA in healthy donors. Whole-study findings and limits: TCR beta V- and J-gene trimming was later associated with a missense DCLRE1C variant. A later analysis showed that HLA-associated TCR beta chains had undergone more clonal expansion than equally common others. Several of the most significant clusters appeared linked to common viral pathogens, based on a later analysis.

The ends lost 3 bases at V and 4 bases at J; junction bases unmatched: 13. The CDR3 is made up of 16 amino acids. Per the germline V gene, CDR1 is GTSNPN and CDR2 is SVGIG (reference sequence). About this clone: Its antigen is not known.

The PCR ran on 60 Vbeta and 13 Jbeta primers. The method was immunoSEQ multiplex PCR; TCRdb's version includes in-frame clones alone and lacks a portion of them. The sample holds about 180,000 clones, under 85% seen once. The sample taken for sequencing was PBMCs. The chain couples TRBV30 to TRBJ2-7, with 9 bases aligning to TRBD2. This clonotype originated in a human donor in good health. The CDR3 loop is CAWRPSLAGVGYEQYF. In DNA form, the CDR3 reads TGTGCCTGGAGGCCTTCTTTAGCGGGGGTTGGTTACGAGCAGTACTTC.